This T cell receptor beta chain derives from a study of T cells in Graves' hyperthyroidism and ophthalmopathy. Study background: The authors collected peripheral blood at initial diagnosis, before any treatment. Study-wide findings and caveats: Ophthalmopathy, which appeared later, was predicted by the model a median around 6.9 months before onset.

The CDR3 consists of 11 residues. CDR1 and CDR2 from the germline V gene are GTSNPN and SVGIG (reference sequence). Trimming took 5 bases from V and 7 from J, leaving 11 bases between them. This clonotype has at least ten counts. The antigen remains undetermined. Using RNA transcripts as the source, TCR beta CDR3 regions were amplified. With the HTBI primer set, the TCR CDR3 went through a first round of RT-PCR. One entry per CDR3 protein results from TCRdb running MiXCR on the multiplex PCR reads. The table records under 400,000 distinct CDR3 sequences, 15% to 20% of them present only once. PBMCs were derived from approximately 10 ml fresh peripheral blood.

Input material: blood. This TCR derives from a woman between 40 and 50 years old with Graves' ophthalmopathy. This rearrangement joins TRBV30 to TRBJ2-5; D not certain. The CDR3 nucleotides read TGTGCCTGGCTGGTCCCCCCGACCCAGTACTTC. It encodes CAWLVPPTQYF.